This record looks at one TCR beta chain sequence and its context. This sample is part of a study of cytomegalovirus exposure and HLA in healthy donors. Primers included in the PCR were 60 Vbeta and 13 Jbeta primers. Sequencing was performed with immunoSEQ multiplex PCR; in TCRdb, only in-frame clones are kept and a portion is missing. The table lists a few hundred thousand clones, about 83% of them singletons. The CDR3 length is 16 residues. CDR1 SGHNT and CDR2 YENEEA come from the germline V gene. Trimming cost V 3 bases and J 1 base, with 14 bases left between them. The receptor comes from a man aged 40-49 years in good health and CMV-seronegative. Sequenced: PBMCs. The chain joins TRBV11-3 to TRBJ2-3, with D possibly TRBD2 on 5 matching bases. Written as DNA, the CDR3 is TGTGCCAGCAGCTTCGAGGCAAACGGGGGCACAGATACGCAGTATTTT. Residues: CASSFEANGGTDTQYF.